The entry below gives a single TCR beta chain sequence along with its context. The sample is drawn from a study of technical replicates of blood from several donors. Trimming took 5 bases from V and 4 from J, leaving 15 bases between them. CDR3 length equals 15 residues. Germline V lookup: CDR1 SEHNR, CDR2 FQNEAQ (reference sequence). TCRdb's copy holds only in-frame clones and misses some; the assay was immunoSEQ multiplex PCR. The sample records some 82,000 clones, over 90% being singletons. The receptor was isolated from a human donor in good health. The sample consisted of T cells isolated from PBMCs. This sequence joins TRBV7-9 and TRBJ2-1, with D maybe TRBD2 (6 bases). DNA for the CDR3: TGTGCCAGCAGCCCAGCGTTCGGGGGTTACAATGAGCAGTTCTTC. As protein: CASSPAFGGYNEQFF.